Below, one TCR beta chain is given with its context. Its target is unknown. The source of the sample is a study of blood T cells in healthy people across ages. Study conclusions and caveats: Estimated diversity, derived from one million T cells, was regarded as an underestimate.

A second PCR of about 7 to 12 cycles used a sample-barcoded 5' primer and a J-beta primer mix. TCRdb re-called the 5' RACE reads through MiXCR, storing one row per CDR3 protein. Of around 1,000,000 distinct CDR3 sequences in the sample, 20% to 25% were seen once. The length of the CDR3 is 16 residues. Germline CDR1 reads SGHAT; CDR2 reads FQNNGV. These data were also reused for a study on T cells of mothers and their children. That source reports: Donation came from three healthy Caucasian mothers together with their six children.

This sequence joins TRBV11-2 and TRBJ2-5; D may be TRBD2 (6 bases). The J call is doubtful: the DNA matches TRBJ2-1 better. Sequenced sample: blood. The receptor's source is a girl aged 2 to 9 in good health. CDR3 sequence (DNA): TGTGCCAGCAGCTACGACCCCGGGGGTACTAGCAATGAGCAGTTCTTC. Its protein is CASSYDPGGTSNEQFF.